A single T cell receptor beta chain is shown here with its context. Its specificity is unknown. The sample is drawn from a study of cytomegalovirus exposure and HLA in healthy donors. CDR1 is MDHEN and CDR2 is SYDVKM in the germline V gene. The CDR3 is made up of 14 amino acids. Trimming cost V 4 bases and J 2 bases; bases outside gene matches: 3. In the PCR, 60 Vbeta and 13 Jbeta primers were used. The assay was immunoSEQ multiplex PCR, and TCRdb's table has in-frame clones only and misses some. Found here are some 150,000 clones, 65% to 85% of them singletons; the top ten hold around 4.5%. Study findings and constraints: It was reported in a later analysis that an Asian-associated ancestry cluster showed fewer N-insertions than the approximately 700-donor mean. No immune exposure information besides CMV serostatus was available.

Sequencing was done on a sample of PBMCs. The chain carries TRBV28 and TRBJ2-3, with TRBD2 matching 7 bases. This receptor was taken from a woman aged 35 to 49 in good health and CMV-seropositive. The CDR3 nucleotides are TGTGCCAGCAGTTGGGCGGGAGTCACAGATACGCAGTATTTT. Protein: CASSWAGVTDTQYF. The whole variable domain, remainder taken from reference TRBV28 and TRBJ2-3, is DVKVTQSSRYLVKRTGEKVFLECVQDMDHENMFWYRQDPGLGLRLIYFSYDVKMKEKGDIPEGYSVSREKKERFSLILESASTNQTSMYLCASSWAGVTDTQYFGPGTRLTVL.